This TCR beta chain comes out of a study of blood T cell repertoires in COVID-19 (dated by TCRdb to 2018 to 2021). About the full investigation: The collaborator samples originated in the United States, Italy and Spain and spanned the acute and convalescent phases of COVID-19. Samples were obtained from the ongoing ImmuneRACE study (first 160 participants) and from 1,254 subjects provided by 6 global collaborators. Deeply sampled blood TCRbeta repertoires from subjects exposed to, actively infected with, or recovered from COVID-19 were included in the dataset. The repertoires were made available in a free public database intended to serve as a resource for research on the immune response to SARS-CoV-2. Nearly every sample came with metadata listing a de-identified subject ID, COVID-19 status, age in years and sex. The material from the prospective study consisted of cDNA or gDNA derived from T cells, B-cell-depleted T cells, or PBMCs. Where available, HLA class I and class II types were taken from metadata supplied by the sample provider and were not determined by assay-based typing.

As to this clone: What antigen it recognizes has not been identified. No clone much larger than this one lies a single base away; base qualities are absent.

Each collaborating institution followed its own protocols to collect whole blood in K2EDTA tubes. Collaborator samples were shipped for TCRbeta analysis as frozen whole blood, isolated PBMCs, or DNA extracted from either sample type. The immunoSEQ Assay, a bias-controlled multiplex PCR, was used to amplify TCRbeta CDR3 regions from genomic DNA. Per the source publication's procedure: Within the assay, amplification of reference gene primers was used to estimate how many nucleated cells each sample contained. To quantify the absolute abundance of each unique TCRbeta CDR3 rearrangement, sequence reads were collapsed and filtered. For each sample, productive Simpson clonality was calculated as the square root of Simpson's diversity index over productive rearrangements. In its TCRdb copy, this immuneACCESS table keeps in-frame sequences only and misses some clones. Where compared with another copy, unresolved V genes explain less than half of these, and the others have no known cause. V and J calls and clone size are copied from that table; D and trimming were computed from the DNA. This sample is represented by 90,000 or so clones; around 90% of them were singletons. 4.3% of the sample rests with the top ten.

Results the study describes overall, beyond this receptor: The amount of clinical and demographic metadata varied by source and participant and was provided uncurated.

The TCR sequence derives from a woman at least 80 years old with active or convalescent COVID-19. Sequenced input: peripheral blood.

The DNA sequence is as follows: TGTGCCAGCAGCAGGGGGCGCGCGCAAAGCTACACCTTC. This encodes CASSRGRAQSYTF. The chain couples TRBV28 to TRBJ1-2, and TRBD1 matches 8 of the central bases. Per the germline V gene, MDHEN is the CDR1 and SYDVKM is the CDR2. CDR3 length: 13 amino acids, cysteine to phenylalanine. The CDR3 DNA has 39 bases and is translated from base 1. V and J are trimmed by 6 bases and 9 bases, and the gene matches miss 9 bases of the junction.